One sample yielded the 29 T cell receptor beta chains listed below, sequenced in a study of blood T cell repertoires in COVID-19. Here immunoSEQ multiplex PCR was the method, and the copy in TCRdb shows in-frame clones only, minus some. The data show around 50,000 clones, 70% to 90% seen once. Sequencing was performed on peripheral blood. Receptors originate from a human donor in a cohort sampled during active COVID-19.

The CDR3: CASSRGRATDTQYF. DNA of the CDR3: TGTGCCAGCTCACGGGGGCGGGCTACAGATACGCAGTATTTT. V gene TRBV18 combines with J gene TRBJ2-3; possible D gene TRBD1, 6 bases. CDR3 size: 14 residues. The V gene's germline CDR1 is KGHSH and CDR2 LQKENI. V was trimmed by 4 bases and J by 3 bases, leaving 11 bases between them.

This chain connects TRBV5-5 to TRBJ1-2; 8 bases are a match to TRBD1. Germline V gives CDR1 SGHKS, CDR2 YYEKEE (reference sequence). The CDR3 has 14 amino acids. The V segment lost 4 bases and the J segment 6 bases; nucleotides outside the gene matches: 8. CDR3 in amino acids: CASSRADRANGYTF. CDR3 sequence (DNA): TGTGCCAGCAGCCGGGCGGACAGGGCTAATGGCTACACCTTC.

The genes are TRBV12-3 or TRBV12-4 and TRBJ1-1; maybe TRBD1 (6 bases). Trimming cost V 8 bases and J 1 base, with 11 bases left between them. The CDR3 consists of 13 residues. The CDR3 DNA reads TGTGCCAGCTCGGGCAGGGGGAACACTGAAGCTTTCTTT. This gives the protein CASSGRGNTEAFF.

The genes are TRBV5-1 and TRBJ2-5; D unclear. The CDR3 totals 14 residues. Germline lookup yields CDR1 SGHRS and CDR2 YFSETQ. Between the trimmed V and J ends, which lost 2 bases and 4 bases, there was a span of 12 bases. The CDR3 reads CASSFRVLRETQYF. The CDR3 region has the DNA TGCGCCAGCAGCTTCCGGGTCCTGAGAGAGACCCAGTACTTC.

The chain joins TRBV4-1 to TRBJ2-1, with TRBD2 identical over 10 bases. The CDR3 is 14 amino acids. V lost 1 base and J lost 10; bases outside the gene matches: 4. Germline V gene lookup returns CDR1 MGHRA and CDR2 YSYEKL. CDR3 loop: CASSQVGAGGEQFF. The CDR3 region has the DNA TGCGCCAGCAGCCAAGTGGGAGCGGGGGGGGAGCAGTTCTTC.

This clone was observed a few times. This chain joins TRBV5-1 and TRBJ2-3; maybe TRBD2 (5 bases). The V gene's germline CDR1 is SGHRS and CDR2 YFSETQ. The CDR3 has 15 amino acids. Trimming stripped 4 bases from V and 4 bases from J, with 16 bases between. This CDR3 is CASSDPGGQADTQYF. In DNA form, the CDR3 reads TGCGCCAGCAGCGATCCCGGCGGGCAAGCAGATACGCAGTATTTT. The whole variable domain, remainder taken from reference TRBV5-1 and TRBJ2-3, is KAGVTQTPRYLIKTRGQQVTLSCSPISGHRSVSWYQQTPGQGLQFLFEYFSETQRNKGNFPGRFSGRQFSNSRSEMNVSTLELGDSALYLCASSDPGGQADTQYFGPGTRLTVL.

The V and J genes are TRBV2 and TRBJ2-6; possible D gene TRBD1, 5 bases. This CDR3 region has 16 residues. V lost 3 bases, J lost 3 bases, and 12 bases lay in between. CDR1 is SNHLY and CDR2 is FYNNEI in the germline V gene. CDR3 coding DNA: TGTGCCAGCAGTGAGAAAGGGGCCCTTGGGGCCAACGTCCTGACTTTC. The encoded protein is CASSEKGALGANVLTF.

The chain employs TRBV6-6 and TRBJ2-5; 8 bases agree with TRBD1. Germline assignment: CDR1 MNHNY and CDR2 SVGAGI (reference sequence). V lost 7 bases and J lost 5; bases outside the gene matches: 9. There are 14 residues in the CDR3. CDR3 sequence: CASIRTGRRETQYF. In DNA form, the CDR3 reads TGTGCCAGCATCAGGACAGGGAGGAGGGAGACCCAGTACTTC.

This clone was observed a handful of times. The rearrangement uses TRBV24-1 and TRBJ1-2, with 7 bases identical to TRBD1. This CDR3 comprises 15 residues. The germline CDR1 and CDR2 sequences are KGHDR and SFDVKD. Trimming took 4 bases from V and 8 from J; bases not matched to a gene: 12. The CDR3 sequence: CATSDTGTANLGYTF. In nucleotides, the CDR3 is TGTGCCACCAGTGACACCGGGACAGCTAATCTCGGCTACACCTTC.

The CDR3 coding sequence is TGTGCCAGCAGCTTAGTGGCCTCCTACGAGCAGTACTTC. Its protein product is CASSLVASYEQYF. V gene TRBV7-9 combines with J gene TRBJ2-7, with D uncertain. The CDR3 has 13 residues. The germline V and J ends were trimmed by 1 base and 0 bases, with 4 bases remaining between them. Looked up from germline, CDR1 is SEHNR and CDR2 is FQNEAQ (reference sequence).

This clone was observed once. The rearrangement uses TRBV14 and TRBJ2-1, with TRBD2 matching 7 bases. Germline loops: CDR1 SGHDN, CDR2 FVKESK. There are 14 residues in the CDR3. The ends lost 4 bases at V and 6 bases at J; junction bases unmatched: 6. CDR3 in DNA: TGTGCCAGCAGCCCGCGGCGGGGGTCCAATGAGCAGTTCTTC. Its translation: CASSPRRGSNEQFF.

This clone was seen a few times. This chain uses TRBV27 with TRBJ1-1, with 7 positions matching TRBD1. From germline, CDR1 is MNHEY and CDR2 SMNVEV (reference sequence). J lost 4 bases, V lost 7 bases, and 6 bases had no gene match. This CDR3 region has 13 residues. Here the CDR3 reads CASNDRVSTEAFF. The CDR3 DNA follows: TGTGCCAGCAACGACAGGGTTTCCACTGAAGCTTTCTTT.

This sequence joins TRBV5-1 and TRBJ2-2; D is unresolved. CDR1 and CDR2 (germline): SGHRS, YFSETQ. V was pared by 2 bases and J by 7 bases, with 6 bases between. This CDR3 comprises 12 residues. CDR3 amino acids: CASSFRGGELFF. The CDR3 region has the DNA TGCGCCAGCAGCTTTAGAGGCGGGGAGCTGTTTTTT.

This clone came up once. V is TRBV2 and J is TRBJ2-5; 10 bases agree with TRBD2. V lost 8 bases to trimming and J lost 2 bases; unmatched junction nucleotides: 8. Germline V lookup: CDR1 SNHLY, CDR2 FYNNEI. CDR3 length equals 15 residues. Here the CDR3 reads CASGLAVGGQETQYF. CDR3 bases: TGTGCCAGCGGACTAGCGGTGGGTGGGCAAGAGACCCAGTACTTC.

The rearrangement links TRBV5-6 to TRBJ1-1; D is uncertain. V was clipped by 4 bases and J by 6 bases, with 7 bases between them. Germline V gene lookup returns CDR1 SGHDT and CDR2 YYEEEE. The CDR3 runs 11 residues. CDR3 coding DNA: TGTGCCAGCAGCCGCCGGGCTGAAGCTTTCTTT. Its protein is CASSRRAEAFF.

The rearrangement uses TRBV6-5 and TRBJ2-1, with 9 positions matching TRBD2. Germline values: CDR1 MNHEY, CDR2 SVGAGI. This CDR3 comprises 15 residues. Trimming cost V 6 bases and J 8 bases; bases outside gene matches: 11. Written as DNA, the CDR3 is TGTGCCAGCAGCCTACTGCGGGGGGGTAGGGATGAGCAGTTCTTC. Its translation: CASSLLRGGRDEQFF.

The chain combines TRBV6-5 with TRBJ2-1; 7 bases are a match to TRBD2. With V trimmed by 0 bases and J by 10 bases, 12 bases remained unmatched. The CDR3 has 16 residues. Germline values: CDR1 MNHEY, CDR2 SVGAGI. In DNA form, the CDR3 reads TGTGCCAGCAGTTACTCGACTAGCATACTCGGACGGGAGCAGTTCTTC. Protein: CASSYSTSILGREQFF.

V and J are TRBV5-1 and TRBJ2-2; tentatively, D is TRBD1 (8 bases). The CDR3 runs to 17 residues. Germline CDR1 and CDR2: SGHRS and YFSETQ. Trimming left V 4 bases short and J 4 bases short, with 20 bases between. The DNA for the CDR3 is TGCGCCAGCAGCCCGACCATTTACAGGGGGGGCACCGGGGAGCTGTTTTTT. This encodes CASSPTIYRGGTGELFF.

This chain uses TRBV6-1 with TRBJ1-5, with D possibly matching TRBD1 (5 bases). Trimming took 1 base from V and 2 from J, leaving 12 bases between them. CDR3 length: 16 residues. From germline, CDR1 is MNHNS and CDR2 SASEGT. For the CDR3, the DNA is TGTGCCAGCAGTGAAGGAAGGGGTTGGGGCAATCAGCCCCAGCATTTT. It translates to CASSEGRGWGNQPQHF.

This chain connects TRBV28 to TRBJ1-3; 7 bases fit TRBD1. The germline V gene has CDR1 MDHEN and CDR2 SYDVKM. The CDR3 contains 15 residues. Losses at the gene ends were 7 bases for V and 0 bases for J; bases not matched to a gene: 6. The CDR3: CASIRQGYSGNTIYF. CDR3 bases: TGTGCCAGCATTCGACAGGGCTACTCTGGAAACACCATATATTTT.

This chain uses TRBV18 with TRBJ2-2, with D unresolved. The CDR3 is 12 residues long. Germline loops: CDR1 KGHSH, CDR2 LQKENI. The germline V and J ends were trimmed by 3 bases and 13 bases, with 12 bases remaining between them. The DNA of the CDR3 is TGTGCCAGCTCACCCGATGAGAGTAGGCTGTTTTTT. Protein product: CASSPDESRLFF.

The CDR3 DNA sequence: TGTGCCAGCAGCGTCGGGGGGGTGTCGGCCGGGGAGCTGTTTTTT. Residues: CASSVGGVSAGELFF. This chain uses TRBV9 with TRBJ2-2; 8 nucleotides align to TRBD2. Trimming at V came to 2 bases and at J to 6 bases, leaving 6 bases not matched to a gene. The CDR3 has 15 residues. Per the germline V gene, CDR1 is SGDLS and CDR2 is YYNGEE. The whole variable domain, remainder taken from reference TRBV9 and TRBJ2-2, is DSGVTQTPKHLITATGQRVTLRCSPRSGDLSVYWYQQSLDQGLQFLIQYYNGEERAKGNILERFSAQQFPDLHSELNLSSLELGDSALYFCASSVGGVSAGELFFGEGSRLTVL.

The chain combines TRBV25-1 with TRBJ1-1; 8 bases are shared with TRBD1. V lost 3 bases and J lost 3; bases outside the gene matches: 6. The germline CDR1 and CDR2 sequences are MGHDK and SYGVNS. The CDR3 contains 15 residues. The CDR3 protein is CASSDATGGDTEAFF. The CDR3 region has the DNA TGTGCCAGCAGTGACGCAACAGGGGGGGACACTGAAGCTTTCTTT.

CDR3 protein: CASSETSGAADTQYF. As DNA, the CDR3 is TGTGCCAGCAGTGAGACTAGCGGGGCTGCAGATACGCAGTATTTT. The chain combines TRBV6-1 with TRBJ2-3, with 11 bases aligning to TRBD2. With 3 bases clipped from V and 4 bases from J, the junction kept 3 bases outside the gene matches. CDR3 length: 15 amino acids. CDR1 and CDR2 (germline): MNHNS, SASEGT.

This clone has only a few counts. The chain couples TRBV3-1 (or the pseudogene TRBV3-2) to TRBJ2-7, with D maybe TRBD1 (6 bases). Between the trimmed V and J ends, which lost 0 bases and 4 bases, there was a span of 19 bases. The CDR3 covers 17 residues. CDR1 and CDR2 from the germline V gene are LGHDT and YNNKEL (reference sequence). The CDR3 nucleotides are TGTGCCAGCAGCCAAGATAGGGGGATTGCGAGGGCATACGAGCAGTACTTC. Protein product: CASSQDRGIARAYEQYF.

V is TRBV10-1 and J is TRBJ2-1; D unclear. V was cut by 3 bases and J by 4 bases, with 7 bases left in between. The CDR3 is 13 residues long. Germline loops: CDR1 WNHNN, CDR2 SYGVQD (reference sequence). The DNA of the CDR3 is TGCGCCAGCAGTGATCCGAGGTACAATGAGCAGTTCTTC. Its translation: CASSDPRYNEQFF.

This clone was counted between two and nine times. This chain uses TRBV6-2 or TRBV6-3 with TRBJ2-3; possible D gene TRBD2, 6 bases. Germline lookup yields CDR1 MNHEY and CDR2 SVGEGT. The ends were cut back, 4 bases at V and 2 bases at J, with 13 bases in the middle. The CDR3 totals 15 residues. CDR3 nucleotides: TGTGCCAGCAGTTCGGGGACTGGGGACACAGATACGCAGTATTTT. This translates into CASSSGTGDTDTQYF.

The chain couples TRBV10-1 to TRBJ2-7, with 9 bases identical to TRBD1. V was pared by 2 bases and J by 3 bases, with 14 bases of the junction left unmatched. The germline V gene has CDR1 WNHNN and CDR2 SYGVQD (reference sequence). This CDR3 contains 18 residues. The chain's CDR3 is CASSEAGTGWKINYEQYF. The CDR3 region has the DNA TGCGCCAGCAGTGAGGCTGGGACAGGGTGGAAAATTAACTACGAGCAGTACTTC.

This chain uses TRBV6-2 or TRBV6-3 with TRBJ2-1, with 14 bases identical to TRBD2. This CDR3 has 14 amino acids. V shed 5 bases and J 10 bases; nucleotides not matched to a gene: 4. Germline V gene lookup returns CDR1 MNHEY and CDR2 SVGEGT. The CDR3 DNA follows: TGTGCCAGCAGTCGACTAGCGGGGGGGCAGGAGCAGTTCTTC. This sequence encodes CASSRLAGGQEQFF.